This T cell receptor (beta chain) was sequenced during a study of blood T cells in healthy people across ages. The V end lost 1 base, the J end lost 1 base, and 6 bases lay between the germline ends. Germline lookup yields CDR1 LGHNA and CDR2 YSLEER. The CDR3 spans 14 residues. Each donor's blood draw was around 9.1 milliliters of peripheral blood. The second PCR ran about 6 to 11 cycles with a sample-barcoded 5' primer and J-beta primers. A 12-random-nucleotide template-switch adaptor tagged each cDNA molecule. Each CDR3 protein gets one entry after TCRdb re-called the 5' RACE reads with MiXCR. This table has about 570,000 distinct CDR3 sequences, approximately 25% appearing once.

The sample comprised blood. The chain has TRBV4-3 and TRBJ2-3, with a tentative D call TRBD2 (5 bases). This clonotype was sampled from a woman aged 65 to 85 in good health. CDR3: CASSQGTGTDTQYF. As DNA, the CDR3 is TGCGCCAGCAGCCAAGGGACTGGCACAGATACGCAGTATTTT.